The 29 T cell receptor beta chains in this list originate from one sample, sequenced in a study of sequential checkpoint blockade in melanoma. Treatment here: randomized to nivolumab then ipilimumab (arm A) or the reverse (arm B). The assay was immunoSEQ multiplex PCR, and TCRdb's table has in-frame clones only and misses some. The sample lists more than 1,500 clones, around a sixth occurring once. This specimen was tumor tissue (inferred from file names), taken from a patient given nivolumab and ipilimumab in sequence. All receptors come from a human donor with melanoma.

The chain uses TRBV14 and TRBJ2-1; no clear D gene. Germline CDR1 is SGHDN and CDR2 is FVKESK. This CDR3 has 14 amino acids. V lost 4 bases, J lost 8 bases, and 15 bases lay in between. DNA of the CDR3: TGTGCCAGCAGCCTCGCCGCGCGCAAATATGAGCAGTTCTTC. This translates into CASSLAARKYEQFF.

The rearrangement uses TRBV19 and TRBJ1-2, with D unresolved. Germline V lookup: CDR1 LNHDA, CDR2 SQIVND (reference sequence). Trimming left V 5 bases short and J 2 bases short, with 6 bases between. The CDR3 is made up of 12 amino acids. CDR3 sequence reads: CASSAANYGYTF. In DNA form, the CDR3 reads TGTGCCAGTAGTGCAGCGAACTATGGCTACACCTTC.

The rearrangement links TRBV15 to TRBJ2-2; D is perhaps TRBD2 (6 bases). The length of the CDR3 is 15 residues. With 0 bases removed from V and 6 bases from J, the gap between germline ends came to 11 bases. CDR1 is LNHNV and CDR2 is YYDKDF in the germline V gene (reference sequence). The CDR3 DNA sequence: TGTGCCACCAGCAGAGATTATACGGGAGCCGGGGAGCTGTTTTTT. Residues: CATSRDYTGAGELFF.

This clone was detected only a few times. J is TRBJ1-2 and V is TRBV18, with 7 bases identical to TRBD1. Germline V gives CDR1 KGHSH, CDR2 LQKENI. Unmatched junction bases numbered 5, after V lost 3 bases and J lost 4 bases. This CDR3 is 14 amino acids long. This CDR3 reads CASSPPGQTYGYTF. CDR3 DNA sequence: TGTGCCAGCTCACCCCCGGGACAGACCTATGGCTACACCTTC.

This clone was seen a handful of times. This chain connects TRBV6-8 to TRBJ1-2; TRBD1 is a possible D gene (5 bases). The V gene lost 6 bases and the J gene lost 0 bases, with 17 bases spanning the gap. The germline gives CDR1 MNHGY, CDR2 SAAAGT. This CDR3 contains 16 residues. The CDR3 loop is CASSASIRGTNYGYTF. In nucleotides, the CDR3 is TGTGCCAGCAGCGCTTCCATTCGGGGCACTAACTATGGCTACACCTTC.

This clone has a count of ten or more. The chain couples TRBV11-3 to TRBJ2-5; no reliable D call. Looked up from germline, CDR1 is SGHNT and CDR2 is YENEEA. Deletions cut 3 bases from V and 0 bases from J, with 8 bases between. The CDR3 loop spans 14 amino acids. The CDR3 bases are TGTGCCAGCAGCTTGGATCGGCACCAAGAGACCCAGTACTTC. It specifies CASSLDRHQETQYF.

The chain is built from TRBV5-1 and TRBJ2-3; D possibly uses TRBD1 or TRBD2 (6 bases each). The CDR3 length is 16 residues. V shed 1 base and J shed 2 bases, with 14 bases lying between them. Germline loops: CDR1 SGHRS, CDR2 YFSETQ. The CDR3 loop is CASSLLTGAPTDTQYF. Here the CDR3 DNA reads TGCGCCAGCAGCTTGTTGACGGGGGCCCCCACAGATACGCAGTATTTT.

This clone came up a few times. This chain joins TRBV10-3 and TRBJ2-5, with D possibly matching TRBD1 (5 bases). The CDR3 sequence is 16 residues long. Germline CDR1 is ENHRY and CDR2 is SYGVKD. V lost 0 bases, J lost 2 bases, and 13 bases lay in between. The CDR3 bases are TGTGCCATCAGTGAGTCACGTGACAGTTCACAAGAGACCCAGTACTTC. It yields the protein CAISESRDSSQETQYF.

The rearrangement joins TRBV1 to TRBJ2-3. TRBV1 is assigned pseudogene status. The CDR3 has 14 residues. Here the CDR3 reads CASSQDQGPDTQYF. The CDR3 region has the DNA TGCGCCAGCAGCCAAGATCAAGGACCAGATACGCAGTATTTT.

This clone was recorded a few times. The chain links TRBV6-8 to TRBJ1-2, with 8 bases that match TRBD1. Germline assignment: CDR1 MNHGY and CDR2 SAAAGT. The CDR3 totals 13 residues. V was pared by 5 bases and J by 6 bases, with 5 bases of the junction left unmatched. CDR3 sequence (DNA): TGTGCCAGCAGTACAGGGGGGACCAATGGCTACACCTTC. Residues: CASSTGGTNGYTF.

DNA for the CDR3: TGTGCCAGCTCACCTACCGGGACAGTCATGAACACTGAAGCTTTCTTT. It is translated as CASSPTGTVMNTEAFF. V and J are TRBV18 and TRBJ1-1; 7 positions match TRBD1. With V trimmed by 3 bases and J by 0 bases, 7 bases remained unmatched. The CDR3 consists of 16 residues. The germline V gene encodes CDR1 KGHSH and CDR2 LQKENI.

The rearrangement uses TRBV5-1 and TRBJ2-1; 7 nucleotides agree with TRBD1. The CDR3 totals 16 residues. V was pared by 0 bases and J by 4 bases, with 7 bases of the junction left unmatched. From germline, CDR1 is SGHRS and CDR2 YFSETQ. The CDR3, as DNA: TGCGCCAGCAGCTTGGAGCCGGACAGGACATACAATGAGCAGTTCTTC. As protein: CASSLEPDRTYNEQFF.

This chain uses TRBV11-3 with TRBJ2-6, with D unresolved. CDR1 and CDR2 (germline): SGHNT, YENEEA. Trimming pared 0 bases from V and 2 bases from J, leaving 2 bases between. The CDR3 has 14 residues. The CDR3 sequence: CASSLEAGANVLTF. The DNA of the CDR3 is TGTGCCAGCAGCTTAGAAGCTGGGGCCAACGTCCTGACTTTC.

The gene calls are TRBV6-8 and TRBJ1-5, with 7 bases lining up with TRBD1. J lost 5 bases, V lost 6 bases, and 7 bases had no gene match. This CDR3 region has 14 residues. Germline V gives CDR1 MNHGY, CDR2 SAAAGT. The CDR3: CASRLTGLDQPQHF. In nucleotides, the CDR3 is TGTGCCAGCAGATTGACAGGGTTGGATCAGCCCCAGCATTTT.

A few counts support this clone. The J gene is TRBJ2-1, the V gene TRBV15, with TRBD2 as a possible D gene (7 bases). This CDR3 is 17 amino acids long. Germline CDR1 reads LNHNV; CDR2 reads YYDKDF (reference sequence). V was cut by 0 bases and J by 5 bases, with 17 bases left in between. The CDR3 loop is CATSRDYGGPADNEQFF. CDR3 bases: TGTGCCACCAGCAGAGATTACGGGGGGCCGGCAGACAATGAGCAGTTCTTC.

This clone is labeled large. The chain is built from TRBV6-8 and TRBJ2-7, with D perhaps matching TRBD2 (6 bases). The CDR3 extends over 14 amino acids. Trimming left V 1 base short and J 3 bases short, with 10 bases between. In germline, CDR1 is MNHGY, CDR2 SAAAGT. Here the CDR3 reads CASSYYPGLYEQYF. The CDR3 DNA is TGTGCCAGCAGTTACTACCCGGGACTCTACGAGCAGTACTTC.

The chain uses TRBV30 and TRBJ1-2; D is ambiguous. The CDR3 is 13 residues long. Trimming took off 4 bases at V and 0 bases at J, with 9 bases between the two ends. The germline V gene has CDR1 GTSNPN and CDR2 SVGIG (reference sequence). CDR3 sequence reads: CAWIADSNYGYTF. Written as DNA, the CDR3 is TGTGCCTGGATAGCCGACTCTAACTATGGCTACACCTTC. Based on the CDR3 plus reference TRBV30 and TRBJ1-2, the full variable domain is SQTIHQWPATLVQPVGSPLSLECTVEGTSNPNLYWYRQAAGRGLQLLFYSVGIGQISSEVPQNLSASRPQDRQFILSSKKLLLSDSGFYLCAWIADSNYGYTFGSGTRLTVV.

The rearrangement uses TRBV6-7 and TRBJ2-5; D is possibly TRBD1 (5 bases). TRBV6-7 is treated as an ORF (open reading frame) with a function not yet certain. Trimming cost V 4 bases and J 7 bases, with 7 bases left between them. There are 11 residues in the CDR3. The CDR3 coding sequence is TGTGCCAGCAGTTTAAGGGGGACCCAGTACTTC. Translation gives CASSLRGTQYF.

By share, this clone ranks as medium-sized. V is TRBV6-8 and J is TRBJ2-2, with 8 bases matching TRBD2. Germline V gives CDR1 MNHGY, CDR2 SAAAGT. The ends lost 5 bases at V and 7 bases at J; junction bases unmatched: 12. CDR3 size: 16 residues. The CDR3 DNA sequence: TGTGCCAGCAGTGTCTACCGGCGGGGGGCCGGCGGGGAGCTGTTTTTT. Translated: CASSVYRRGAGGELFF.

This clone was observed a few times. V is TRBV6-8 and J is TRBJ1-5; a weak D match, TRBD1 (5 bases). V was shortened by 6 bases and J by 6 bases, with 12 bases between the two germline ends. The CDR3 contains 13 residues. CDR1 is MNHGY, CDR2 SAAAGT, per germline. CDR3 sequence reads: CASSPGLRQPQHF. CDR3 sequence (DNA): TGTGCCAGCAGCCCAGGGTTACGTCAGCCCCAGCATTTT.

This chain connects TRBV6-8 to TRBJ2-1, with TRBD1 matching 7 bases. Germline assignment: CDR1 MNHGY and CDR2 SAAAGT. The CDR3 spans 12 residues. The V gene end was trimmed by 3 bases and the J gene end by 15 bases; junction bases not matched to a gene: 8. The CDR3, as DNA: TGTGCCAGCAGTTATGACAGGGTGGGGCGGTTCTTC. Encoded protein: CASSYDRVGRFF.

This clone was seen a handful of times. This sequence joins TRBV30 and TRBJ1-2; no firm D call. The CDR3 has 12 residues. V lost 3 bases and J lost 2, with 7 bases in between. Germline CDR1 GTSNPN, CDR2 SVGIG (reference sequence). The CDR3 DNA follows: TGTGCCTGGAGCGATGGGAACTATGGCTACACCTTC. It codes for CAWSDGNYGYTF.

The chain combines TRBV25-1 with TRBJ2-1; D might be TRBD2 (6 bases). Germline V gives CDR1 MGHDK, CDR2 SYGVNS. V dropped 7 bases and J dropped 0 bases, with 10 bases sitting between them. The CDR3 consists of 14 residues. CDR3 amino acids: CASTNGGSYNEQFF. CDR3 bases: TGTGCCAGCACCAACGGGGGCTCCTACAATGAGCAGTTCTTC.

V usage is TRBV14 and J usage is TRBJ2-1; D is ambiguous. The CDR3 runs to 16 residues. The germline gives CDR1 SGHDN, CDR2 FVKESK. V lost 1 base and J 5 bases, leaving 15 bases between the germline ends. CDR3 loop: CASSQAARRIDNEQFF. The CDR3 region has the DNA TGTGCCAGCAGCCAAGCGGCCAGAAGAATCGACAATGAGCAGTTCTTC.

The genes are TRBV10-2 and TRBJ2-5; TRBD2 matches at 8 bases. Trimming cost V 7 bases and J 1 base; bases outside gene matches: 5. CDR3 length: 14 residues. Germline CDR1 is WSHSY and CDR2 is SAAADI. In DNA, the CDR3 is TGCGCCAGCACCTGGACTAGCCTCCAAGAGACCCAGTACTTC. Amino acid sequence: CASTWTSLQETQYF.

This clone was observed a few times. V is TRBV28 and J is TRBJ1-2; 7 bases agree with TRBD1. Germline V gives CDR1 MDHEN, CDR2 SYDVKM. The ends lost 11 bases at V and 5 bases at J; junction bases unmatched: 8. The CDR3 contains 12 residues. The CDR3 nucleotides read TGTGCCTGGAGTCAGGGACAGTATGGCTACACCTTC. Protein: CAWSQGQYGYTF.

Sample share makes this clone medium-sized. The chain recombines TRBV11-3 with TRBJ1-3; TRBD1 is a possible D gene (5 bases). V was shortened by 5 bases and J by 4 bases, with 12 bases between the two germline ends. Germline loops: CDR1 SGHNT, CDR2 YENEEA. The CDR3 has 14 residues. The CDR3 DNA reads as TGTGCCAGCAGCCCGACAGCGACGGGAAACACCATATATTTT. Amino acids: CASSPTATGNTIYF.

The CDR3 loop is CASSPGTDTSEQYF. CDR3 bases: TGTGCCAGCTCACCAGGGACAGATACCTCCGAGCAGTACTTC. This rearrangement joins TRBV18 to TRBJ2-7; 7 nucleotides line up with TRBD1. Germline-derived CDR1 and CDR2 are KGHSH and LQKENI. This CDR3 contains 14 residues. After removal of 2 bases from V and 6 bases from J, the junction contained 7 bases not matched to a gene.

The table lists this clone with a few counts. The chain combines TRBV18 with TRBJ2-5; 11 nucleotides match TRBD2. The CDR3 totals 17 residues. Germline assignment: CDR1 KGHSH and CDR2 LQKENI. V trimming: 4 bases; J trimming: 2 bases; junction bases outside the gene matches: 9. The CDR3 DNA is TGTGCCAGCTCACTGAGGCAACTAGCGGGGGATCAAGAGACCCAGTACTTC. Translated: CASSLRQLAGDQETQYF.